Following are 7 T cell receptor beta chains from one sample sequenced in a study of blood T cell repertoires in COVID-19. Generated by immunoSEQ multiplex PCR, the TCRdb table keeps only in-frame clones and is missing some. The sample lists around 40,000 clones, roughly 85% occurring once. Sequenced material: peripheral blood. The receptors here all came from a human donor in a cohort sampled during active COVID-19.

The rearrangement joins TRBV6-5 to TRBJ1-4; 9 nucleotides agree with TRBD1. V trimming: 5 bases; J trimming: 8 bases; junction bases outside the gene matches: 6. CDR3 length: 14 residues. Germline-derived CDR1 and CDR2 are MNHEY and SVGAGI. The CDR3 bases are TGTGCCAGCAGTCGGGACAGGGTGGAGGAAAAACTGTTTTTT. Translation: CASSRDRVEEKLFF.

J is TRBJ1-1 and V is TRBV30; D remains unclear. There are 14 residues in the CDR3. V was trimmed by 3 bases and J by 0 bases, leaving 11 bases between them. Germline CDR1 reads GTSNPN; CDR2 reads SVGIG (reference sequence). CDR3 region: CAWSKTELNTEAFF. In DNA form, the CDR3 reads TGTGCCTGGAGCAAAACGGAGTTGAACACTGAAGCTTTCTTT.

The chain employs TRBV19 and TRBJ2-1; possible D gene TRBD1, 5 bases. Trimming stripped 1 base from V and 0 bases from J, with 7 bases between. Germline V CDR1 and CDR2: LNHDA, SQIVND (reference sequence). CDR3 length: 15 residues. Written as DNA, the CDR3 is TGTGCCAGTAGTATAGGGGGCGGCTCCTACAATGAGCAGTTCTTC. It encodes CASSIGGGSYNEQFF.

The V gene is TRBV5-1, the J gene TRBJ2-2; possible D gene TRBD2, 6 bases. This CDR3 has 16 amino acids. Per the germline V gene, CDR1 is SGHRS and CDR2 is YFSETQ. Trimming removed 4 bases from V and 2 bases from J, with 15 bases in between. The CDR3 DNA is TGCGCCAGCAGCGCTGCGGGGTTACCTAACACCGGGGAGCTGTTTTTT. Translation: CASSAAGLPNTGELFF.

The chain links TRBV4-3 to TRBJ1-1; no clear D. The V gene's germline CDR1 is LGHNA and CDR2 YSLEER. The CDR3 is made up of 14 amino acids. Trimming stripped 0 bases from V and 8 bases from J, with 13 bases between. The CDR3 loop is CASSQDRDFGEAFF. In DNA form, the CDR3 reads TGCGCCAGCAGCCAAGATCGAGACTTCGGGGAAGCTTTCTTT.

The chain recombines TRBV27 with TRBJ1-1, with D possibly matching TRBD1 (6 bases). The germline V gene encodes CDR1 MNHEY and CDR2 SMNVEV (reference sequence). This CDR3 spans 16 amino acids. Trimming stripped 4 bases from V and 5 bases from J, with 20 bases between. DNA of the CDR3: TGTGCCAGCAGTTGGGGGGGCGGAATCTTGCAAACTGAAGCTTTCTTT. Protein: CASSWGGGILQTEAFF.

The chain carries TRBV11-3 and TRBJ2-3, with 10 bases that match TRBD2. This CDR3 is built from 14 residues. The germline CDR1 and CDR2 sequences are SGHNT and YENEEA. J was trimmed by 3 bases and V by 3 bases; bases with no gene match: 0. CDR3 sequence (DNA): TGTGCCAGCAGCTTTAGCGGGAGGACAGATACGCAGTATTTT. This encodes CASSFSGRTDTQYF. Complete variable domain (other parts from reference TRBV11-3 and TRBJ2-3): EAGVVQSPRYKIIEKKQPVAFWCNPISGHNTLYWYLQNLGQGPELLIRYENEEAVDDSQLPKDRFSAERLKGVDSTLKIQPAELGDSAVYLCASSFSGRTDTQYFGPGTRLTVL.